The rows below give T cell receptor beta chains drawn from one sample of a study of control samples from healthy donors and cancer patients. Assay used: immunoSEQ multiplex PCR; TCRdb lists only in-frame clones, some missing. This table holds approximately 94,000 clones, roughly 86% found once. The material sequenced was blood. The receptors shown here come from a woman aged 45-65 years in good health. Both conserved end residues are part of each CDR3. Each record gives: J gene, V gene, CDR3 protein.

>TRBJ1-1|TRBV11-3
CASSPQGRNTEAFF
>TRBJ1-2|TRBV10-3
CAITPRTGNYGYTF
>TRBJ1-4|TRBV5-6
CASSPLPGQPYEKLFF
>TRBJ2-7|TRBV28
CASSLGQGEQYF
>TRBJ1-1|TRBV7-2
CASSFSGGRDTEAFF
>TRBJ2-2|TRBV6-2/TRBV6-3
CASSSQGRTGELFF
>TRBJ2-1|TRBV7-9
CASSSLMSSYNEQFF
>TRBJ1-4|TRBV10-3
CAIKRTGEDEKLFF
>TRBJ2-1|TRBV7-2
CASSLALIGGDEQFF
>TRBJ1-4|TRBV27
CASTKTGGGEKLFF
>TRBJ2-7|TRBV13
CASSFGRAYEQYF
>TRBJ2-4|TRBV28
CASSWGDRKNIQYF
>TRBJ1-1|TRBV7-2
CASSLAENTEAFF
>TRBJ2-3|TRBV19
CASREGAFTDTQYF
>TRBJ2-5|TRBV29-1
CSVRQSRETQYF
>TRBJ2-1|TRBV7-3
CASSISGGAFNEQFF
>TRBJ2-5|TRBV6-2/TRBV6-3
CASSYLPGGGDQETQYF
>TRBJ2-1|TRBV9
CASSVAPYTGGDGEQFF
>TRBJ2-3|TRBV6-5
CASSPTGASTDTQYF
>TRBJ2-5|TRBV2
CASNQGQGAGETQYF
>TRBJ1-2|TRBV6-4
CASSPQGNNYGYTF
>TRBJ1-1|TRBV10-2
CASSPGQGANMNTEAFF
>TRBJ2-5|TRBV28
CASSFSGMNQYF
>TRBJ1-4|TRBV7-2
CASSSGSPNEKLFF
>TRBJ2-1|TRBV9
CASSPRTGTQLYNEQFF
>TRBJ1-6|TRBV7-2
CASSLGSGSNSPLHF
>TRBJ2-7|TRBV4-2
CASSQVPGTVYEQYF
>TRBJ2-7|TRBV2
CASGTGSYEQYF
>TRBJ2-2|TRBV9
CASRAGAGLGGELFF
>TRBJ2-1|TRBV28
CASTPAGTSGNNEQFF
>TRBJ2-3|TRBV4-3
CASSQVYSSDTQYF
>TRBJ1-1|TRBV19
CASSIVLLARVGGEAFF
>TRBJ2-7|TRBV11-2
CASSPKGLRDEQYF
>TRBJ1-1|TRBV7-2
CASSFRGGSGITEAFF
>TRBJ2-1|TRBV7-8
CASSSRTSGTYNEQFF
>TRBJ2-3|TRBV4-1
CASSLRTGYPGDTQYF
>TRBJ2-7|TRBV18
CASSSSQGGQYF
>TRBJ1-5|TRBV2
CASSWGQGAEQPQHF
>TRBJ2-3|TRBV12-5
CASGLVPSGSGDTQYF
>TRBJ2-3|TRBV15
CATSRALAGGIDTQYF
>TRBJ2-5|TRBV6-6
CASSPRMGETQYF
>TRBJ1-1|TRBV7-7
CASSRERDTEAFF
>TRBJ1-2|TRBV6-1
CASSELGVGYGYTF
>TRBJ2-5|TRBV9
CASSVSGVQETQYF
>TRBJ2-7|TRBV19
CASSMGTGGSSGQYF
>TRBJ1-5|TRBV6-4
CASSEDGLQPQHF
>TRBJ2-6|TRBV3-1/TRBV3-2
CASSLEKLRDGPSGANVLTF
>TRBJ1-1|TRBV2
CASSRPGQGFTNTEAFF
>TRBJ2-3|TRBV19
CASSPQRGADTQYF
>TRBJ2-5|TRBV11-3
CASSENAETQYF
>TRBJ2-5|TRBV11-1
CASSSGLKGETQYF
>TRBJ2-3|TRBV9
CASSKSSGRSTDTQYF